This entry lists 17 T cell receptor beta chains sequenced from one sample in a study of T cells in localized non-small cell lung cancer. The data were produced by immunoSEQ multiplex PCR, yet TCRdb's version contains in-frame clones alone and is incomplete. The sample carries 20,000 to 25,000 clones, 87% recorded once. Sequencing was performed on PBMCs, taken before any cancer treatment. The receptors stem from a man between 40 and 75 years old with stage II squamous cell lung carcinoma.

V gene TRBV2 combines with J gene TRBJ1-2; D is unclear. Germline-derived CDR1 and CDR2 are SNHLY and FYNNEI. V shed 4 bases and J shed 8 bases, with 20 bases lying between them. This CDR3 contains 15 residues. Written as DNA, the CDR3 is TGTGCCAGCAGTGTATCCGGAGCAGTAACGCCCGGCTACACCTTC. Encoded protein: CASSVSGAVTPGYTF. Complete variable domain (other parts from reference TRBV2 and TRBJ1-2): EPEVTQTPSHQVTQMGQEVILRCVPISNHLYFYWYRQILGQKVEFLVSFYNNEISEKSEIFDDQFSVERPDGSNFTLKIRSTKLEDSAMYFCASSVSGAVTPGYTFGSGTRLTVV.

The gene calls are TRBV14 and TRBJ1-1, with a possible D match to TRBD1 (5 bases). The CDR3 totals 14 residues. From germline, CDR1 is SGHDN and CDR2 FVKESK. Between the trimmed V and J ends, which lost 0 bases and 6 bases, there was a span of 11 bases. The CDR3 region is CASSQEHPGSEAFF. As DNA, the CDR3 is TGTGCCAGCAGCCAAGAGCACCCAGGGTCTGAAGCTTTCTTT.

The sample holds a few counts of this clone. The chain joins TRBV13 to TRBJ2-3; D unresolved. Germline V gene lookup returns CDR1 PRHDT and CDR2 FYEKMQ (reference sequence). The CDR3 consists of 14 residues. V shed 0 bases and J shed 4 bases, with 8 bases lying between them. CDR3 amino acids: CASSLGQEADTQYF. As DNA, the CDR3 is TGTGCCAGCAGCTTAGGGCAAGAGGCAGATACGCAGTATTTT.

Turning to this clone: Other DNA variants within this sample encode the same CDR3. The chain has TRBV5-6 and TRBJ1-2; D not certain. The CDR3 covers 18 residues. V lost 4 bases to trimming and J lost 4 bases, with 26 bases between them. Germline CDR1 is SGHDT and CDR2 is YYEEEE. In nucleotides, the CDR3 is TGTGCCAGCAGCCTAGAGAGGCTAATAAGAGTCCTGGGCTATGGCTACACCTTC. Amino acid sequence: CASSLERLIRVLGYGYTF.

CDR3 residues: CASSQEAHYGYTF. Written as DNA, the CDR3 is TGTGCCAGCAGCCAGGAAGCGCATTATGGCTACACCTTC. The chain joins TRBV4-2 to TRBJ1-2; no firm D call. Germline V gene sequence: CDR1 LGHNA, CDR2 YNFKEQ. Trimming removed 3 bases from V and 5 bases from J, with 10 bases in between. This CDR3 comprises 13 residues.

This chain uses TRBV5-6 with TRBJ1-2; D gene unclear. Germline V gives CDR1 SGHDT, CDR2 YYEEEE. With 1 base removed from V and 0 bases from J, the gap between germline ends came to 10 bases. This CDR3 is built from 15 residues. In nucleotides, the CDR3 is TGTGCCAGCAGCTTGTATGGGCGTACTAACTATGGCTACACCTTC. Translated, it gives CASSLYGRTNYGYTF.

This chain connects TRBV5-1 to TRBJ1-6, with a weak D call TRBD1 (5 bases). The V end lost 4 bases, the J end lost 7 bases, and 12 bases lay between the germline ends. Germline CDR1 is SGHRS and CDR2 is YFSETQ. The CDR3 extends over 14 amino acids. The CDR3 DNA sequence: TGCGCCAGCAGCGTCCGGGACGGAAATTCACCCCTCCACTTT. It translates to CASSVRDGNSPLHF.

The J gene is TRBJ2-5, the V gene TRBV19; D not resolved. V dropped 4 bases and J dropped 5 bases, with 11 bases sitting between them. The CDR3 sequence is 13 residues long. The germline V gene encodes CDR1 LNHDA and CDR2 SQIVND (reference sequence). The DNA of the CDR3 is TGTGCCAGTAGTAAAGACGCCCCGGAGACCCAGTACTTC. Translation: CASSKDAPETQYF.

The J gene is TRBJ1-2, the V gene TRBV6-1, with D maybe TRBD1 (6 bases). Trimming took off 0 bases at V and 3 bases at J, with 17 bases between the two ends. CDR1 and CDR2 from the germline V gene are MNHNS and SASEGT. This CDR3 is built from 17 residues. CDR3 amino acids: CASSEALGANSHYGYTF. The CDR3 DNA reads as TGTGCCAGCAGTGAAGCGCTGGGGGCGAATTCCCACTATGGCTACACCTTC.

This rearrangement joins TRBV9 to TRBJ2-1; the D gene is possibly TRBD2 (6 bases). This CDR3 spans 14 amino acids. Germline loops: CDR1 SGDLS, CDR2 YYNGEE. Trimming cost V 4 bases and J 1 base, with 9 bases left between them. CDR3 sequence (DNA): TGTGCCAGCAGCACCGGGACTTCCTACAATGAGCAGTTCTTC. Translation gives CASSTGTSYNEQFF.

This rearrangement joins TRBV7-6 to TRBJ2-2, with 12 bases matching TRBD2. The CDR3 is 18 amino acids. With 2 bases clipped from V and 4 bases from J, the junction kept 8 bases outside the gene matches. Looked up from germline, CDR1 is SGHVS and CDR2 is FNYEAQ. The CDR3 nucleotides read TGTGCCAGCAGCTTAATCCTAGCGGGGGGGCAAGGCACCGGGGAGCTGTTTTTT. Protein product: CASSLILAGGQGTGELFF.

This chain connects TRBV7-2 to TRBJ1-1; the D gene is possibly TRBD1 (5 bases). The CDR3 is made up of 14 amino acids. The germline V gene encodes CDR1 SGHTA and CDR2 FQGNSA. With 6 bases removed from V and 4 bases from J, the gap between germline ends came to 15 bases. The CDR3 nucleotides are TGTGCCAGCAGTCTGGAAGGGGCAGTCACTGAAGCTTTCTTT. This codes for CASSLEGAVTEAFF.

The chain combines TRBV10-1 with TRBJ2-3; 8 bases are a match to TRBD2. The germline V gene has CDR1 WNHNN and CDR2 SYGVQD (reference sequence). The CDR3 sequence is 14 residues long. The ends lost 8 bases at V and 2 bases at J; junction bases unmatched: 6. The CDR3 region has the DNA TGCGCCAGCTCTCCGGGGGGGACCACAGATACGCAGTATTTT. This codes for CASSPGGTTDTQYF.

The chain couples TRBV6-5 to TRBJ1-2; 7 nucleotides agree with TRBD1. V lost 6 bases and J lost 8; bases outside the gene matches: 12. This CDR3 is 14 amino acids long. Germline loops: CDR1 MNHEY, CDR2 SVGAGI. Here the CDR3 reads CASRLDRVGHGYTF. The CDR3 nucleotides are TGTGCCAGCAGACTAGACAGGGTGGGACACGGCTACACCTTC.

The rearrangement uses TRBV30 and TRBJ2-7; D perhaps matches TRBD1 (6 bases). V was pared by 2 bases and J by 6 bases, with 11 bases between. CDR3 size: 12 residues. The germline V gene has CDR1 GTSNPN and CDR2 SVGIG (reference sequence). Written as DNA, the CDR3 is TGTGCCTGGAGTTTTACAGGGACCGAGCAGTACTTC. Its protein product is CAWSFTGTEQYF.

This clone was recorded only once. The rearrangement joins TRBV5-1 to TRBJ2-1; 8 nucleotides line up with TRBD1. Germline V gives CDR1 SGHRS, CDR2 YFSETQ. The CDR3 spans 14 residues. J was trimmed by 9 bases and V by 1 base; bases with no gene match: 6. Here the CDR3 DNA reads TGCGCCAGCAGCTTGCGACAGGGGCTTCTTGAGCAGTTCTTC. Translation gives CASSLRQGLLEQFF.

The J gene is TRBJ2-3, the V gene TRBV4-3; tentatively, D is TRBD1 or TRBD2 (5 bases each). This CDR3 has 15 residues. Germline lookup yields CDR1 LGHNA and CDR2 YSLEER. V was shortened by 1 base and J by 4 bases, with 12 bases between the two germline ends. The chain's CDR3 is CASSQGGPRADTQYF. The CDR3 DNA sequence: TGCGCCAGCAGCCAAGGGGGACCACGGGCAGATACGCAGTATTTT.